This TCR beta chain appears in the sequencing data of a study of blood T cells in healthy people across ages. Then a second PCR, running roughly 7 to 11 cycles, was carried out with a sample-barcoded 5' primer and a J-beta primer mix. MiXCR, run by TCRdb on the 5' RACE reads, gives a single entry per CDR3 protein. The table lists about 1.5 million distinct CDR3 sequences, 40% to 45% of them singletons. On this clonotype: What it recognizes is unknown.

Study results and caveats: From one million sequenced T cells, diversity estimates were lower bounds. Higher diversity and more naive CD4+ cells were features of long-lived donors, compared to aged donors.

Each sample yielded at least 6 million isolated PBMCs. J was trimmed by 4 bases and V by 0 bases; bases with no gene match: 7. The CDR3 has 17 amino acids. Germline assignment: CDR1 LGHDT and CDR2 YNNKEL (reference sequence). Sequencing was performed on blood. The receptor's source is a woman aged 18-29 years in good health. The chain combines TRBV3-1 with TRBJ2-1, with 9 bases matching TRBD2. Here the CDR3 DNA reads TGTGCCAGCAGCCAAGAATTCAAGCGGGGGGCTTACAATGAGCAGTTCTTC. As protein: CASSQEFKRGAYNEQFF.